This TCR beta chain was profiled in a study of T cells in Graves' hyperthyroidism and ophthalmopathy. Looking at the study overall: Peripheral blood sampling occurred at initial diagnosis, before any treatment. Regarding the study as a whole: A 13 V-J model separated ophthalmopathy from stable hyperthyroidism. Before onset, ophthalmopathy was predicted by the model a median approximately 6.5 months earlier.

CDR1 is LNHDA, CDR2 SQIVND, per germline (reference sequence). Trimming stripped 3 bases from V and 4 bases from J, with 11 bases between. CDR3 length: 14 amino acids. This clonotype was observed many times. The antigen is undetermined. Using RNA transcripts as the source, TCR beta CDR3 regions were amplified. Primed by the HTBI set, a first-round RT-PCR was run on the TCR CDR3. Each CDR3 protein is one row after TCRdb ran MiXCR on the multiplex PCR reads. The repertoire holds approximately 370,000 distinct CDR3 sequences, with about 17% as singletons. The hyperthyroidism patients had all been newly diagnosed, and their disease duration was under 2 months. Their ages ranged from 18 to 65 years.

The sequence was collected from a woman in her 30s with Graves' hyperthyroidism that later progressed to Graves' ophthalmopathy. Material for sequencing was blood. The V gene is TRBV19, the J gene TRBJ2-3; no firm D call. CDR3 protein: CASSIVFGADTQYF. The CDR3 DNA sequence: TGTGCCAGTAGTATCGTATTTGGAGCAGATACGCAGTATTTT. The full variable domain, completed using reference TRBV19 and TRBJ2-3, is DGGITQSPKYLFRKEGQNVTLSCEQNLNHDAMYWYRQDPGQGLRLIYYSQIVNDFQKGDIAEGYSVSREKKESFPLTVTSAQKNPTAFYLCASSIVFGADTQYFGPGTRLTVL.